The 15 T cell receptor beta chains listed next were all sequenced from one sample in a study of T cell responses to AZD1222 COVID-19 vaccine (dated by TCRdb to the early 2020s). The time point label of this sample denotes: about 28 days (+/-7) after the second vaccine dose. The library was produced with the immunoSEQ multiplex PCR assay. Held by TCRdb, this immuneACCESS table contains in-frame sequences only and omits some clones. Under half of the omission traces to an unresolved V gene where checked; the cause of the rest is unknown. The sample includes some 60,000 clones, with roughly 89% observed a single time. In total, the top ten clones hold over 5% of the sample. The sample in question was peripheral blood, obtained 28 days after the second AZD1222 dose. All receptors derive from an adult who received the AZD1222 COVID-19 vaccine.

This clone was counted once. V is TRBV19 and J is TRBJ2-1; TRBD2 agrees at 9 bases. The V and J ends lost 6 bases and 0 bases, in that order; junction bases with no gene match: 6. The CDR3 runs to 16 residues. CDR1 and CDR2 from the germline V gene are LNHDA and SQIVND (reference sequence). In DNA, the CDR3 is TGTGCCAGTAGCTCCAGCGGGGGGAGCTCCTACAATGAGCAGTTCTTC. Translated: CASSSSGGSSYNEQFF.

J is TRBJ2-1 and V is TRBV28; D is possibly TRBD2 (5 bases). The CDR3 loop spans 14 amino acids. Per germline, CDR1 MDHEN and CDR2 SYDVKM. V lost 8 bases, J lost 5 bases, and 16 bases lay in between. CDR3 coding DNA: TGTGCCAGCGCAGTTTCTAGCCTGAACAATGAGCAGTTCTTC. It is translated as CASAVSSLNNEQFF. Combining the CDR3 with reference TRBV28 and TRBJ2-1 gives the whole variable domain DVKVTQSSRYLVKRTGEKVFLECVQDMDHENMFWYRQDPGLGLRLIYFSYDVKMKEKGDIPEGYSVSREKKERFSLILESASTNQTSMYLCASAVSSLNNEQFFGPGTRLTVL.

The chain has TRBV29-1 and TRBJ2-3; D may be TRBD1 (5 bases). Trimming left V 3 bases short and J 0 bases short, with 7 bases between. The CDR3 consists of 13 residues. In germline, CDR1 is SQVTM, CDR2 ANQGSEA. CDR3 sequence: CSVETESTDTQYF. The DNA for the CDR3 is TGCAGCGTTGAGACAGAAAGCACAGATACGCAGTATTTT.

The chain joins TRBV19 to TRBJ2-7; 9 nucleotides match TRBD1. The ends lost 0 bases at V and 2 bases at J; junction bases unmatched: 2. The CDR3 is made up of 15 amino acids. Germline V CDR1 and CDR2: LNHDA, SQIVND (reference sequence). The CDR3 DNA follows: TGTGCCAGTAGTATAGAGGGGACAGGGACCTACGAGCAGTACTTC. Its translation: CASSIEGTGTYEQYF.

V is TRBV25-1 and J is TRBJ1-3, with D uncertain. The germline gives CDR1 MGHDK, CDR2 SYGVNS. The CDR3 has 14 amino acids. Trimming pared 3 bases from V and 4 bases from J, leaving 10 bases between. DNA for the CDR3: TGTGCCAGCAGTGATCAGGCCTGGGGAAACACCATATATTTT. Amino acid sequence: CASSDQAWGNTIYF.

V usage is TRBV25-1 and J usage is TRBJ1-4; 7 bases agree with TRBD1. V shed 4 bases, J shed 0 bases, and the junction held 5 bases outside the gene matches. CDR1 and CDR2 from the germline V gene are MGHDK and SYGVNS. The CDR3 totals 16 residues. The CDR3 here is CASSAGTATTNEKLFF. In DNA form, the CDR3 reads TGTGCCAGCAGTGCGGGGACAGCTACAACTAATGAAAAACTGTTTTTT.

The J gene is TRBJ2-7, the V gene TRBV19; TRBD1 agrees at 8 bases. Germline V gene sequence: CDR1 LNHDA, CDR2 SQIVND (reference sequence). With V trimmed by 3 bases and J by 1 base, 2 bases remained unmatched. CDR3 length equals 14 residues. The CDR3, as DNA: TGTGCCAGTAGTATCAGGACAGGGTCCTACGAGCAGTACTTC. This gives the protein CASSIRTGSYEQYF.

V usage is TRBV6-5 and J usage is TRBJ2-5; 7 positions agree with TRBD1. CDR1 and CDR2 (germline): MNHEY, SVGAGI. This CDR3 has 14 residues. V shed 5 bases, J shed 4 bases, and the junction held 7 bases outside the gene matches. CDR3 sequence reads: CASSTTGARETQYF. In DNA form, the CDR3 reads TGTGCCAGCAGTACAACAGGGGCACGAGAGACCCAGTACTTC.

The chain uses TRBV7-3 and TRBJ1-1; 11 nucleotides line up with TRBD1. With V trimmed by 5 bases and J by 1 base, 6 bases remained unmatched. There are 16 residues in the CDR3. CDR1 is SGHTA, CDR2 FQGTGA, per germline. This CDR3 is CASSIGQGARNTEAFF. The CDR3, as DNA: TGTGCCAGCAGCATTGGACAGGGGGCGCGGAACACTGAAGCTTTCTTT.

The chain is built from TRBV4-3 and TRBJ1-4, with TRBD1 identical over 10 bases. V shed 2 bases, J shed 8 bases, and the junction held 5 bases outside the gene matches. CDR1 is LGHNA, CDR2 YSLEER, per germline. The CDR3 is 15 amino acids. CDR3 region: CASSQPTGGREKLFF. In nucleotides, the CDR3 is TGCGCCAGCAGCCAACCGACAGGGGGCCGGGAAAAACTGTTTTTT.

CDR3 nucleotides: TGTGCCAGCAGTTCCTTCTGGACAGGGGTCAATCAGCCCCAGCATTTT. This sequence encodes CASSSFWTGVNQPQHF. This rearrangement joins TRBV28 to TRBJ1-5, with 9 bases matching TRBD1. Germline V lookup: CDR1 MDHEN, CDR2 SYDVKM. J lost 3 bases, V lost 4 bases, and 7 bases had no gene match. The CDR3 consists of 16 residues. Full variable domain (missing parts from reference TRBV28 and TRBJ1-5): DVKVTQSSRYLVKRTGEKVFLECVQDMDHENMFWYRQDPGLGLRLIYFSYDVKMKEKGDIPEGYSVSREKKERFSLILESASTNQTSMYLCASSSFWTGVNQPQHFGDGTRLSIL.

This CDR3 reads CASIGSRNEFF. CDR3 bases: TGTGCCAGCATAGGGTCTCGGAATGAGTTCTTC. The rearrangement links TRBV7-9 to TRBJ2-1; D ambiguous. Between the trimmed V and J ends, which lost 7 bases and 14 bases, there was a span of 15 bases. Germline V gene data show CDR1 as SEHNR and CDR2 as FQNEAQ (reference sequence). The CDR3 is 11 amino acids.

The genes are TRBV3-1 (or the pseudogene TRBV3-2) and TRBJ1-2, with a possible D match to TRBD1 (5 bases). V gave up 4 bases and J gave up 3 bases, with 12 bases separating them. The CDR3 is 14 amino acids. Germline V lookup: CDR1 LGHDT, CDR2 YNNKEL (reference sequence). CDR3 coding DNA: TGTGCCAGCAGCCCCCAGACAGAGCACTATGGCTACACCTTC. Amino acids: CASSPQTEHYGYTF.

V usage is TRBV12-5 and J usage is TRBJ2-7; D gene ambiguous. CDR1 LGHNT and CDR2 FRNRAP come from the germline V gene. The CDR3 is made up of 11 amino acids. V gave up 11 bases and J gave up 6 bases, with 14 bases separating them. CDR3 sequence (DNA): TGTGCTCGCTCCAAGCTTGGCGAGCAGTACTTC. The encoded protein is CARSKLGEQYF.

The chain employs TRBV2 and TRBJ2-3, with D possibly TRBD1 on 5 matching bases. This CDR3 has 14 amino acids. CDR1 and CDR2 from the germline V gene are SNHLY and FYNNEI. With 5 bases removed from V and 6 bases from J, the gap between germline ends came to 15 bases. CDR3 loop: CASSLGKGRDTQYF. CDR3 bases: TGTGCCAGCAGTTTGGGAAAGGGGCGGGATACGCAGTATTTT.